This T cell receptor (beta chain) was captured by sequencing in a study of T cell clonality in common variable immunodeficiency. Study-level findings and limits: TCRbeta clonality was increased in CVID versus healthy controls. Links between repertoire features and CVID complications were heterogeneity-limited. Fewer deletions and N-nucleotide insertions were reportedly seen in common variable immunodeficiency TCR beta sequences.

Most patients and controls had Caucasian heritage. Blood samples were heparinized, about 5 to 9 ml per donor. Trimming left V 1 base short and J 9 bases short, with 19 bases between. The germline V gene has CDR1 MNHEY and CDR2 SVGEGT. The CDR3 has 16 amino acids. Data came from immunoSEQ multiplex PCR; TCRdb stores just in-frame clones and leaves some out. The data show roughly 30,000 clones, none appearing only once, with less than 3.5% held by the ten largest. This clone occurred a few times. The target antigen is unknown. With the read ending 3 residues before the CDR3 end, the germline J gene is used to fill in that end.

The sequence came from a human donor with common variable immunodeficiency. The chain links TRBV6-2 or TRBV6-3 to TRBJ2-1; possible D gene TRBD2, 6 bases. Sequencing was done on a sample of peripheral blood mononuclear cells. The CDR3 region is CASSYYQMAGSPEQFF. Partial CDR3 DNA: TGTGCCAGCAGTTACTACCAGATGGCGGGATCCCCTGAG.